This passage covers 28 T cell receptor beta chains from one sample sequenced in a study of T-cell reconstitution after alpha-beta-depleted transplantation in children. Preparation of the TCRbeta library involved a method that used unique molecular identifiers. TCRdb processed the PCR reads anew with MiXCR; each CDR3 protein has one entry. The sample has roughly 500,000 distinct CDR3 sequences, around 13% seen once. Sample: PBMCs from the stem cell graft donor, taken from the stem cell graft. The receptors were sampled from a human donor who donated a stem cell graft to a child with combined immunodeficiency.

This clonotype was found many times. The gene calls are TRBV12-3 or TRBV12-4 and TRBJ2-2, with D perhaps TRBD2 (6 bases). V lost 4 bases to trimming and J lost 3 bases, with 12 bases between them. This CDR3 has 15 amino acids. For the CDR3, the DNA is TGTGCCAGCAGTTACTGGCGGGGAGACACCGGGGAGCTGTTTTTT. This sequence encodes CASSYWRGDTGELFF.

The chain is built from TRBV6-1 and TRBJ1-2, with TRBD1 matching over 7 bases. Germline assignment: CDR1 MNHNS and CDR2 SASEGT. V shed 7 bases and J 3 bases; nucleotides not matched to a gene: 2. This CDR3 is 12 amino acids long. The chain's CDR3 is CASIGTDYGYTF. CDR3 in DNA: TGTGCCAGCATTGGGACAGACTATGGCTACACCTTC.

This clonotype was observed a handful of times. V usage is TRBV6-2 or TRBV6-3 and J usage is TRBJ2-4; the D gene is possibly TRBD2 (7 bases). This CDR3 contains 17 residues. Germline CDR1 reads MNHEY; CDR2 reads SVGEGT. Trimming stripped 8 bases from V and 1 base from J, with 21 bases between. CDR3 residues: CASEPAPRGGAKNIQYF. Written as DNA, the CDR3 is TGTGCCAGCGAGCCGGCCCCGAGGGGGGGCGCCAAAAACATTCAGTACTTC.

This chain uses TRBV10-3 with TRBJ2-7; D unresolved. Germline loops: CDR1 ENHRY, CDR2 SYGVKD. The CDR3 runs 13 residues. V was clipped by 3 bases and J by 0 bases, with 6 bases between them. This CDR3 reads CAISDGSSYEQYF. CDR3 nucleotides: TGTGCCATCAGTGACGGCAGCTCCTACGAGCAGTACTTC.

This clonotype has ten or more counts. The chain uses TRBV5-1 and TRBJ2-5; D not certain. Germline CDR1 is SGHRS and CDR2 is YFSETQ. CDR3 length: 14 residues. V was trimmed by 4 bases and J by 5 bases, leaving 15 bases between them. The DNA of the CDR3 is TGCGCCAGCAGCAGTCATTTGGGGATGGAGACCCAGTACTTC. Its translation is CASSSHLGMETQYF.

To note about this clonotype: The conserved phenylalanine or tryptophan is not found at the CDR3 terminus, so this likely reflects a read error. The gene calls are TRBV12-3 or TRBV12-4 and TRBJ2-5; D is unresolved. V lost 3 bases, J lost 10 bases, and 15 bases lay in between. The CDR3 sequence is 13 residues long. CDR3 protein: CASSFFVPRGQYS. DNA of the CDR3: TGTGCCAGCAGTTTTTTTGTGCCTCGCGGCCAGTACTCC.

The V and J genes are TRBV12-3 or TRBV12-4 and TRBJ1-1, with D possibly being TRBD1 (6 bases). Trimming pared 6 bases from V and 5 bases from J, leaving 19 bases between. CDR3 length equals 15 residues. CDR3 DNA: TGTGCCAGCAGGCCAGGTGGGCAGGGGTATACTGAAGCTTTCTTT. It is translated as CASRPGGQGYTEAFF.

This clonotype occurred a few times. The rearrangement uses TRBV12-3 or TRBV12-4 and TRBJ1-1; D perhaps matches TRBD1 (6 bases). The length of the CDR3 is 12 residues. Trimming left V 5 bases short and J 11 bases short, with 15 bases between. CDR3 loop: CASSSGTRSAFF. DNA for the CDR3: TGTGCCAGCAGTAGCGGGACACGGAGTGCTTTCTTT.

The chain combines TRBV6-2 or TRBV6-3 with TRBJ1-2; TRBD1 might be the D (5 bases). V lost 6 bases and J 6 bases, leaving 20 bases between the germline ends. The CDR3 is made up of 15 amino acids. Germline V CDR1 and CDR2: MNHEY, SVGEGT. Here the CDR3 reads CASSRPSRGLDGYTF. CDR3 DNA: TGTGCCAGCAGCCGTCCCTCCCGGGGCTTGGATGGCTACACCTTC.

The CDR3 spells CAWSVRGLGARETQYF. CDR3 nucleotides: TGTGCCTGGAGTGTACGCGGGCTTGGGGCACGGGAGACCCAGTACTTC. This chain links TRBV30 with TRBJ2-5; D tentatively reads TRBD1 or TRBD2 (5 bases each). Germline V lookup: CDR1 GTSNPN, CDR2 SVGIG (reference sequence). V lost 0 bases and J 5 bases, leaving 19 bases between the germline ends. The CDR3 sequence is 16 residues long.

V gene TRBV7-2 combines with J gene TRBJ2-3; tentatively, D is TRBD2 (6 bases). Germline assignment: CDR1 SGHTA and CDR2 FQGNSA. V was trimmed by 1 base and J by 9 bases, leaving 20 bases between them. The CDR3 sequence is 16 residues long. The CDR3 spells CASSLDGGARLGTQYF. As DNA, the CDR3 is TGTGCCAGCAGCTTAGATGGCGGGGCTCGGCTGGGGACGCAGTATTTT.

Ten or more counts support this clonotype. J is TRBJ2-2 and V is TRBV27; the D gene is possibly TRBD1 (5 bases). Germline V CDR1 and CDR2: MNHEY, SMNVEV (reference sequence). The CDR3 is made up of 13 amino acids. V lost 2 bases and J lost 15, with 16 bases in between. The DNA of the CDR3 is TGTGCCAGCAGTTTAAACAGGTGGTCGAGCGTGTTTTTT. This gives the protein CASSLNRWSSVFF.

This clonotype was recorded many times. V gene TRBV28 combines with J gene TRBJ2-1; tentatively, D is TRBD2 (6 bases). The CDR3 extends over 19 amino acids. Germline CDR1 and CDR2: MDHEN and SYDVKM. V lost 4 bases, J lost 5 bases, and 27 bases lay in between. This chain's CDR3 is CASSSPSDYTEPVNNEQFF. As DNA, the CDR3 is TGTGCCAGCAGTTCACCCTCGGACTACACAGAACCCGTAAACAATGAGCAGTTCTTC.

The chain has TRBV7-9 and TRBJ2-2, with 10 bases fitting TRBD1. This CDR3 comprises 15 residues. Germline loops: CDR1 SEHNR, CDR2 FQNEAQ (reference sequence). V lost 5 bases and J lost 6; bases outside the gene matches: 6. CDR3 coding DNA: TGTGCCAGCAGCCCGGACAGGGGGGTCGCCGGGGAGCTGTTTTTT. It yields the protein CASSPDRGVAGELFF.

This clonotype was seen ten or more times. This chain connects TRBV24-1 to TRBJ1-5; perhaps TRBD1 as D (5 bases). V gave up 9 bases and J gave up 4 bases, with 15 bases separating them. The CDR3 spans 14 residues. The germline V gene encodes CDR1 KGHDR and CDR2 SFDVKD. The DNA for the CDR3 is TGTGCCACCGGGGACGGAGCGGCTAATCAGCCCCAGCATTTT. The encoded protein is CATGDGAANQPQHF.

This sequence joins TRBV6-5 and TRBJ1-5; D is uncertain. Germline-derived CDR1 and CDR2 are MNHEY and SVGAGI. With 1 base removed from V and 0 bases from J, the gap between germline ends came to 4 bases. This CDR3 region has 14 residues. As DNA, the CDR3 is TGTGCCAGCAGTTACTGGGGTAGCAATCAGCCCCAGCATTTT. Amino acids: CASSYWGSNQPQHF.

This chain connects TRBV3-1 to TRBJ2-3; tentatively, D is TRBD2 (6 bases). CDR1 is LGHDT and CDR2 is YNNKEL in the germline V gene (reference sequence). The CDR3 runs 16 residues. V was trimmed by 2 bases and J by 2 bases, leaving 14 bases between them. The CDR3 nucleotides read TGTGCCAGCAGCCAAAATTCCGCGGGGACCACAGATACGCAGTATTTT. Encoded protein: CASSQNSAGTTDTQYF.

The genes are TRBV11-3 and TRBJ2-1, with D uncertain. Germline V gene data show CDR1 as SGHNT and CDR2 as YENEEA. V was clipped by 2 bases and J by 9 bases, with 8 bases between them. The CDR3 sequence is 12 residues long. CDR3 residues: CASSLTLREQFF. The CDR3 DNA is TGTGCCAGCAGCTTAACATTGCGTGAGCAGTTCTTC.

The chain combines TRBV5-1 with TRBJ2-7; 7 bases agree with TRBD2. This CDR3 spans 15 amino acids. CDR1 is SGHRS, CDR2 YFSETQ, per germline. V was pared by 0 bases and J by 4 bases, with 7 bases of the junction left unmatched. The CDR3 loop reads CASSLEPSGTYEQYF. In nucleotides, the CDR3 is TGCGCCAGCAGCTTGGAGCCTAGCGGAACTTACGAGCAGTACTTC. The full variable domain, its missing parts supplied by reference TRBV5-1 and TRBJ2-7, is KAGVTQTPRYLIKTRGQQVTLSCSPISGHRSVSWYQQTPGQGLQFLFEYFSETQRNKGNFPGRFSGRQFSNSRSEMNVSTLELGDSALYLCASSLEPSGTYEQYFGPGTRLTVT.

This rearrangement joins TRBV7-9 to TRBJ2-1; 7 bases map to TRBD1. Unmatched junction bases numbered 10, after V lost 5 bases and J lost 6 bases. The CDR3 spans 15 residues. CDR1 SEHNR and CDR2 FQNEAQ come from the germline V gene (reference sequence). DNA for the CDR3: TGTGCCAGCAGCCCTAAAGACAGGGTTGGCAATGAGCAGTTCTTC. Its protein product is CASSPKDRVGNEQFF.

Only a few counts were recorded for this clonotype. The CDR3 loop reads CASSSFYVFKETQYF. The CDR3 coding sequence is TGTGCCAGCAGCTCTTTTTACGTTTTTAAAGAGACCCAGTACTTC. This chain links TRBV5-6 with TRBJ2-5; D not certain. V lost 3 bases to trimming and J lost 3 bases, with 15 bases between them. The CDR3 totals 15 residues. From germline, CDR1 is SGHDT and CDR2 YYEEEE. The whole variable domain, remainder taken from reference TRBV5-6 and TRBJ2-5, is DAGVTQSPTHLIKTRGQQVTLRCSPKSGHDTVSWYQQALGQGPQFIFQYYEEEERQRGNFPDRFSGHQFPNYSSELNVNALLLGDSALYLCASSSFYVFKETQYFGPGTRLLVL.

This clonotype was found a few times. This rearrangement joins TRBV12-3 or TRBV12-4 to TRBJ2-1; D call uncertain. The CDR3 has 14 residues. V shed 2 bases and J shed 4 bases, with 9 bases lying between them. CDR3 bases: TGTGCCAGCAGTTTATCTCCCCAGTACAATGAGCAGTTCTTC. The encoded protein is CASSLSPQYNEQFF.

The J gene is TRBJ2-3, the V gene TRBV5-5, with a weak D call TRBD1 (6 bases). Germline CDR1 SGHKS, CDR2 YYEKEE (reference sequence). The CDR3 contains 16 residues. The V and J ends lost 4 bases and 2 bases respectively, with 17 bases between them. The CDR3 nucleotides read TGTGCCAGCAGCATTACAGGGCCCCAGGCCACAGATACGCAGTATTTT. As protein: CASSITGPQATDTQYF. The full variable domain, in which reference TRBV5-5 and TRBJ2-3 provide the parts outside the CDR3, is DAGVTQSPTHLIKTRGQQVTLRCSPISGHKSVSWYQQVLGQGPQFIFQYYEKEERGRGNFPDRFSARQFPNYSSELNVNALLLGDSALYLCASSITGPQATDTQYFGPGTRLTVL.

This clonotype was picked up a small number of times. V gene TRBV2 combines with J gene TRBJ2-7, with D perhaps matching TRBD1 (5 bases). Trimming removed 0 bases from V and 0 bases from J, with 12 bases in between. CDR1 SNHLY and CDR2 FYNNEI come from the germline V gene. This CDR3 contains 16 residues. The CDR3, as DNA: TGTGCCAGCAGTGAAGCAGGTCCAGGGAACTCCTACGAGCAGTACTTC. This gives the protein CASSEAGPGNSYEQYF. The full variable domain, rest sourced from reference TRBV2 and TRBJ2-7, is EPEVTQTPSHQVTQMGQEVILRCVPISNHLYFYWYRQILGQKVEFLVSFYNNEISEKSEIFDDQFSVERPDGSNFTLKIRSTKLEDSAMYFCASSEAGPGNSYEQYFGPGTRLTVT.

This chain joins TRBV7-6 and TRBJ2-2, with TRBD2 matching over 7 bases. Per the germline V gene, CDR1 is SGHVS and CDR2 is FNYEAQ. This CDR3 has 15 amino acids. V was pared by 7 bases and J by 4 bases, with 9 bases of the junction left unmatched. CDR3 coding DNA: TGTGCCAGCACCTTGGGCGGGAGTGGCACCGGGGAGCTGTTTTTT. The encoded protein is CASTLGGSGTGELFF.

V and J are TRBV20-1 and TRBJ2-1; TRBD2 agrees at 7 bases. The CDR3 runs to 15 residues. The germline V gene encodes CDR1 DFQATT and CDR2 SNEGSKA (reference sequence). The V segment lost 1 base and the J segment 5 bases; nucleotides outside the gene matches: 8. CDR3 in amino acids: CSARGIGGSHNEQFF. The CDR3 DNA sequence: TGCAGTGCTAGAGGTATTGGCGGGAGTCACAATGAGCAGTTCTTC.

This clonotype was recorded at least ten times. CDR3 amino acids: CSARVPNLDTGELFF. CDR3 nucleotides: TGCAGTGCTAGAGTCCCAAACTTGGACACCGGGGAGCTGTTTTTT. The genes are TRBV20-1 and TRBJ2-2; D gene ambiguous. The length of the CDR3 is 15 residues. CDR1 and CDR2 from the germline V gene are DFQATT and SNEGSKA (reference sequence). The V and J ends lost 1 base and 3 bases respectively, with 12 bases between them.

This clonotype showed up just a few times. The gene calls are TRBV10-3 and TRBJ1-1; D gene unclear. The germline V gene has CDR1 ENHRY and CDR2 SYGVKD. The V end was cut by 4 bases, the J end by 5 bases, with 11 bases between. CDR3 length equals 13 residues. The CDR3 spells CAISARSETEAFF. DNA of the CDR3: TGTGCCATCAGTGCGCGGTCCGAGACTGAAGCTTTCTTT.